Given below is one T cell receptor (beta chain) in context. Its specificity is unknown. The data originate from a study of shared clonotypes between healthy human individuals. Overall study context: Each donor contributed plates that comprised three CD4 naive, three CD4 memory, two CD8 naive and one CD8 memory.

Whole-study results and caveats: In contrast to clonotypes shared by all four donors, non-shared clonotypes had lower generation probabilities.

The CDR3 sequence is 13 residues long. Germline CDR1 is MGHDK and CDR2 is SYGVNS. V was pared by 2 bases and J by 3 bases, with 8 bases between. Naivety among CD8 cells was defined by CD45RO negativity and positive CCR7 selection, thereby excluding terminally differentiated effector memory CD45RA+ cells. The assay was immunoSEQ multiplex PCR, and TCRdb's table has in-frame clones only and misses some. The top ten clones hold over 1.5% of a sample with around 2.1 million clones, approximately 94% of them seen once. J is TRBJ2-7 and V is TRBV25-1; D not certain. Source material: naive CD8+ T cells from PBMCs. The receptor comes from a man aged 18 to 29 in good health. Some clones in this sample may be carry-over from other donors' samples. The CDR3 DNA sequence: TGTGCCAGCAGTGAACGGCAGCTCTACGAGCAGTACTTC. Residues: CASSERQLYEQYF.